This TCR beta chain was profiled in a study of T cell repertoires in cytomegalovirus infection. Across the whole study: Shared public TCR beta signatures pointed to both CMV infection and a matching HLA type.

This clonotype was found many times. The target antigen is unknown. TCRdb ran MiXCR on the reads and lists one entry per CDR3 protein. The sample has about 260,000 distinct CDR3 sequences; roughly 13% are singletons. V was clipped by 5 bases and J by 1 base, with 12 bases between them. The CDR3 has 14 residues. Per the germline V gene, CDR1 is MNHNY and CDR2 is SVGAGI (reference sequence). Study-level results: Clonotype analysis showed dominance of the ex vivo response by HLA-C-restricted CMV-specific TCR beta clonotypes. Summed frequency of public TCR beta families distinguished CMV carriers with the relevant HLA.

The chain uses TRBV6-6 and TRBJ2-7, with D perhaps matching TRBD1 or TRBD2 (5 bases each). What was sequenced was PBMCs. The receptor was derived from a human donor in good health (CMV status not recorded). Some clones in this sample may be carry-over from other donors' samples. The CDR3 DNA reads TGTGCCAGCAGTGAGCCGGGACGGTCCTACGAGCAGTACTTC. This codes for CASSEPGRSYEQYF.